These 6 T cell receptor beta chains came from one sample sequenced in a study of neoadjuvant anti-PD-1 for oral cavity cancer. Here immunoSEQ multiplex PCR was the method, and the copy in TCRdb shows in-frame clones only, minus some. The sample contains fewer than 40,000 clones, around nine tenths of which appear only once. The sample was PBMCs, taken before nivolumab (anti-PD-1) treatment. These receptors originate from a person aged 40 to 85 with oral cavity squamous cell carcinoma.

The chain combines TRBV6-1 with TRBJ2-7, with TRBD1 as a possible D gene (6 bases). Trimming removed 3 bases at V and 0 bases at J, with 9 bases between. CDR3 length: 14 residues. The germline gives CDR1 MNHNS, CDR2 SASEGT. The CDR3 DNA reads TGTGCCAGCAGTGACGGGACATTCTCCTACGAGCAGTACTTC. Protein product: CASSDGTFSYEQYF.

The CDR3 coding sequence is TGTGCCATGTCGCCTATAGGAGGCACTGAAGCTTTCTTT. Protein product: CAMSPIGGTEAFF. The chain recombines TRBV10-3 with TRBJ1-1; D gene unclear. In germline, CDR1 is ENHRY, CDR2 SYGVKD. Trimming took off 9 bases at V and 4 bases at J, with 15 bases between the two ends. The CDR3 is 13 amino acids.

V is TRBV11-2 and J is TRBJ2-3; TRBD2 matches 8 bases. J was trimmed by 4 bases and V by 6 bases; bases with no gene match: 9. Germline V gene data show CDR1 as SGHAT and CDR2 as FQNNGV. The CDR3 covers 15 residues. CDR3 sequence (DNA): TGTGCCAGCAGTCCCGGACTAGCTTTGTCAGATACGCAGTATTTT. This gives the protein CASSPGLALSDTQYF.

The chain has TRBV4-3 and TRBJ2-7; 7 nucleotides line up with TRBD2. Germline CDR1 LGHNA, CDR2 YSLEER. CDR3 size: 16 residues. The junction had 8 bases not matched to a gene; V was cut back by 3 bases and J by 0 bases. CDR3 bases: TGCGCCAGCAGCCAGGGCCTAGCGGATAGCTCCTACGAGCAGTACTTC. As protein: CASSQGLADSSYEQYF.

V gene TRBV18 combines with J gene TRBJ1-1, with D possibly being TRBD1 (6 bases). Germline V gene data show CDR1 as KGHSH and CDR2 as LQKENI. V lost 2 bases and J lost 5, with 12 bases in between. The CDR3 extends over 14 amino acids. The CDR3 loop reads CASSPGSGVTEAFF. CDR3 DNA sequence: TGTGCCAGCTCACCAGGATCAGGGGTGACTGAAGCTTTCTTT.

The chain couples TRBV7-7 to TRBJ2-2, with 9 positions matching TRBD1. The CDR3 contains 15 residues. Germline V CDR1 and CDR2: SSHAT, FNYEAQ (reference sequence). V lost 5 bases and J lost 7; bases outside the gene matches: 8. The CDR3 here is CASSPLGTGLGELFF. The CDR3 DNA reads TGTGCCAGCAGCCCCCTCGGGACAGGGCTCGGGGAGCTGTTTTTT.